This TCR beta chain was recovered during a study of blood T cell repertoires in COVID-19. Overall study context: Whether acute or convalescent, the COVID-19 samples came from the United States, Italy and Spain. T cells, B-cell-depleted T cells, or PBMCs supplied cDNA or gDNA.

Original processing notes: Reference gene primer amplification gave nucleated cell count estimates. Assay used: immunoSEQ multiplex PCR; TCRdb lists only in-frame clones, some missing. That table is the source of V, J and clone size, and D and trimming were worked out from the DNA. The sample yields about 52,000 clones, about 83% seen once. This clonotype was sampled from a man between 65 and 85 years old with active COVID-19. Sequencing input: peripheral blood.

CDR3 bases: TGTGCCAGCAGCATAAGCGGGTTACACTCTGGGGCCAACGTCCTGACTTTC. Translating gives CASSISGLHSGANVLTF. The chain links TRBV5-4 to TRBJ2-6; D might be TRBD2 (6 bases). Between the trimmed V and J ends, which lost 4 bases and 0 bases, there was a span of 14 bases. The germline V gene encodes CDR1 SGHNT and CDR2 YYREEE (reference sequence). This CDR3 comprises 17 residues.